A selection of T cell receptor beta chains follows, all from one sample in a study of cytomegalovirus exposure and HLA in healthy donors. Repertoires were generated with immunoSEQ multiplex PCR, while TCRdb's copy carries only in-frame clones and drops some. The table includes about 160,000 clones, about 75% detected once. The source material was PBMCs. The receptors were gathered from a woman aged 45-60 years in good health and CMV-seropositive. The CDR3 runs from the conserved cysteine through the conserved F or W. A D gene is named only where the DNA matches it firmly. Clone size is given for some rows only: seen once, a few or many times, or a class if the clone is expanded.

>-|TRBJ1-2|-|TRBV5-1
CASSFDSAVYYGYTF
TGCGCCAGCAGCTTTGACAGCGCCGTCTACTATGGCTACACCTTC
>-|TRBJ1-2|-|TRBV13
CASSGTPNYGYTF
TGTGCCAGCAGCGGGACACCTAACTATGGCTACACCTTC
>-|TRBJ2-2|-|TRBV15
CATSAGGKNTGELFF
TGTGCCACGTCGGCTGGGGGGAAAAACACCGGGGAGCTGTTTTTT
>-|TRBJ2-7|TRBD2|TRBV6-5
CASSYSSRGGGYEQYF
TGTGCCAGCAGTTACTCGAGTCGCGGCGGGGGCTACGAGCAGTACTTC
>-|TRBJ2-3|TRBD2|TRBV6-5
CASSRTSGGGLPQYF
TGTGCCAGCAGTAGGACTAGCGGGGGGGGTCTTCCGCAGTATTTT
>-|TRBJ1-2|-|TRBV1
CTSSQSLTGEYGYTF
TGCACCAGCAGCCAATCTCTGACAGGGGAATATGGCTACACCTTC
>-|TRBJ1-6|-|TRBV7-8
CASSLPGGGLNSPLHF
TGTGCCAGCAGCTTACCCGGTGGAGGGCTGAATTCACCCCTCCACTTT
>few|TRBJ1-2|-|TRBV5-1
CASSPTENYGYTF
TGCGCCAGCAGCCCGACAGAAAACTATGGCTACACCTTC
>-|TRBJ1-2|TRBD1|TRBV27
CASSRTGQANYGYTF
TGTGCCAGCAGTCGCACGGGACAGGCGAACTATGGCTACACCTTC
>-|TRBJ2-7|TRBD1|TRBV9
CASSVGAGGYEQYF
TGTGCCAGCAGCGTAGGGGCAGGGGGCTACGAGCAGTACTTC